A selection of T cell receptor beta chains follows, all from one sample in a study of early T cells in non-severe SARS-CoV-2 infection. TCRdb redid the calling of the 5' RACE reads with MiXCR, one entry per CDR3 protein. The table includes around 50,000 distinct CDR3 sequences, around 6% detected once. Sequences were obtained from whole blood. All receptors come from an adult who was a healthcare worker with PCR-confirmed SARS-CoV-2 infection or an uninfected control (not recorded which). The CDR3 runs from the conserved cysteine through the conserved F or W. The D gene is left open where the match is weak. Clone size appears in some rows only: once, few, many, or a class for an expanded clone.

clone_size: many; d_call: .; v_call: TRBV7-8; j_call: TRBJ2-2; cdr3_nt: TGTGCCAGCACCCATATAAACGTTGAGGGGCGGGAGCTGTTTTTT; cdr3_aa: CASTHINVEGRELFF
clone_size: few; d_call: TRBD1; v_call: TRBV12-3/TRBV12-4; j_call: TRBJ1-3; cdr3_nt: TGTGCCAGCAGCCGCTTACTAGACAGGGCTAACACCATATATTTT; cdr3_aa: CASSRLLDRANTIYF
clone_size: many; d_call: .; v_call: TRBV19; j_call: TRBJ2-1; cdr3_nt: TGTGCCAGTAGTATTAGACAGACTACAGGTTACAATGAGCAGTTCTTC; cdr3_aa: CASSIRQTTGYNEQFF
clone_size: few; d_call: .; v_call: TRBV12-5; j_call: TRBJ1-6; cdr3_nt: TGTGCTAGTGCCGAAGGGCGGACAGCGTATAATTCACCCCTCCACTTT; cdr3_aa: CASAEGRTAYNSPLHF
clone_size: many; d_call: TRBD1; v_call: TRBV20-1; j_call: TRBJ2-7; cdr3_nt: TGCAGTGCTAGATGGGGACAGGGGGCGAGGGAGCAGTACTTC; cdr3_aa: CSARWGQGAREQYF
clone_size: many; d_call: TRBD1; v_call: TRBV6-2/TRBV6-3; j_call: TRBJ2-7; cdr3_nt: TGTGCCAGCAGGATCACCGGGACAGGGATCTACGAGCAGTACTTC; cdr3_aa: CASRITGTGIYEQYF
clone_size: few; d_call: .; v_call: TRBV12-3/TRBV12-4; j_call: TRBJ1-5; cdr3_nt: TGTGCCAGCAGTTTAGGGGACACCAGTCCGCATTTT; cdr3_aa: CASSLGDTSPHF
clone_size: few; d_call: .; v_call: TRBV5-1; j_call: TRBJ2-4; cdr3_nt: TGCGCCAGCAGCTTGGTTGGGCAGATGCTAGCCAAAAACATTCAGTACTTC; cdr3_aa: CASSLVGQMLAKNIQYF
clone_size: many; d_call: TRBD1; v_call: TRBV20-1; j_call: TRBJ2-7; cdr3_nt: TGCAGTGCTGTCAAGGGGACAGGCTCCTACGAGCAGTACTTC; cdr3_aa: CSAVKGTGSYEQYF
clone_size: .; d_call: .; v_call: TRBV7-9; j_call: TRBJ1-6; cdr3_nt: TGTGCCAGCAGCTTAGGACGGTCTCCTCATAATTCACCCCTCCACTTT; cdr3_aa: CASSLGRSPHNSPLHF
clone_size: many; d_call: .; v_call: TRBV20-1; j_call: TRBJ2-3; cdr3_nt: TGCAGTGCTAGTCCCTTGACAGGCAGCACAGATACGCAGTATTTT; cdr3_aa: CSASPLTGSTDTQYF
clone_size: .; d_call: .; v_call: TRBV7-9; j_call: TRBJ2-7; cdr3_nt: TGTGCCAGCAGCGCGAGGGGGACCCCTTCCTACGAGCAGTACTTC; cdr3_aa: CASSARGTPSYEQYF
clone_size: many; d_call: .; v_call: TRBV6-6; j_call: TRBJ1-6; cdr3_nt: TGTGCCAGCACCCCGGAAGGATTCTCTAATTCACCCCTCCACTTT; cdr3_aa: CASTPEGFSNSPLHF
clone_size: many; d_call: .; v_call: TRBV4-1; j_call: TRBJ1-5; cdr3_nt: TGCGCCAGCAGTCCCGACCGACTAAATCAGCCCCAGCATTTT; cdr3_aa: CASSPDRLNQPQHF
clone_size: many; d_call: .; v_call: TRBV12-3/TRBV12-4; j_call: TRBJ2-7; cdr3_nt: TGTGCCAGCAGTTTATTCTCGGCAGGGGACGAGCAGTACTTC; cdr3_aa: CASSLFSAGDEQYF
clone_size: many; d_call: .; v_call: TRBV4-3; j_call: TRBJ1-1; cdr3_nt: TGCGCCAGCAGCTCATCAGGAAATACTGAAGCTTTCTTT; cdr3_aa: CASSSSGNTEAFF
clone_size: few; d_call: TRBD2; v_call: TRBV24-1; j_call: TRBJ2-5; cdr3_nt: TGTGCCACCAGTGCTTTGACGGGGGGGCAAGAGACCCAGTACTTC; cdr3_aa: CATSALTGGQETQYF
clone_size: few; d_call: .; v_call: TRBV7-2; j_call: TRBJ2-7; cdr3_nt: TGTGCCAGCAGCTTCCGGACTGATTATTACGAGCAGTACTTC; cdr3_aa: CASSFRTDYYEQYF
clone_size: many; d_call: .; v_call: TRBV15; j_call: TRBJ1-2; cdr3_nt: TGTGCCACCTCCGGGGAAGTCACCCGAGGCTACACCTTC; cdr3_aa: CATSGEVTRGYTF
clone_size: few; d_call: .; v_call: TRBV10-2; j_call: TRBJ2-2; cdr3_nt: TGCGCCAGCACTCCAGACACCCGAAACACCGGGGAGCTGTTTTTT; cdr3_aa: CASTPDTRNTGELFF
clone_size: many; d_call: .; v_call: TRBV5-5; j_call: TRBJ2-3; cdr3_nt: TGTGCCAGCAGCTTAGATAGCGGATACACAGATACGCAGTATTTT; cdr3_aa: CASSLDSGYTDTQYF
clone_size: many; d_call: TRBD2; v_call: TRBV6-2/TRBV6-3; j_call: TRBJ2-3; cdr3_nt: TGTGCCAGCAGCCTACCCACCTCACGTAGACTAGCGGGAGTTTCAGATACGCAGTATTTT; cdr3_aa: CASSLPTSRRLAGVSDTQYF
clone_size: many; d_call: .; v_call: TRBV6-2/TRBV6-3; j_call: TRBJ1-1; cdr3_nt: TGTGCCAGCAGAGGGGACGGGAACACTGAAGCTTTCTTT; cdr3_aa: CASRGDGNTEAFF
clone_size: many; d_call: .; v_call: TRBV3-2; j_call: TRBJ2-5; cdr3_nt: TGTGCCAGCAGCCCCTCCAGGGAGGAGACCCAGTACTTC; cdr3_aa: CASSPSREETQYF
clone_size: many; d_call: TRBD2; v_call: TRBV5-4; j_call: TRBJ2-7; cdr3_nt: TGTGCCAGCAGCTTGGCTAGCGGGGACTACGAGCAGTACTTC; cdr3_aa: CASSLASGDYEQYF
clone_size: many; d_call: TRBD2; v_call: TRBV29-1; j_call: TRBJ2-5; cdr3_nt: TGCAGCGGGGGGGGAGGAGAGACCCAGTACTTC; cdr3_aa: CSGGGGETQYF
clone_size: many; d_call: TRBD2; v_call: TRBV6-6; j_call: TRBJ2-1; cdr3_nt: TGTGCCAGCAGACAGCGGGAAGGTTACAATGAGCAGTTCTTC; cdr3_aa: CASRQREGYNEQFF
clone_size: .; d_call: .; v_call: TRBV29-1; j_call: TRBJ2-5; cdr3_nt: TGCAGCGCCGGAATAGAGACCCAGTACTTC; cdr3_aa: CSAGIETQYF
clone_size: many; d_call: .; v_call: TRBV19; j_call: TRBJ1-5; cdr3_nt: TGTGCCAGTAGTATGTGGGGACAGCCCCAGCATTTT; cdr3_aa: CASSMWGQPQHF
clone_size: many; d_call: TRBD1; v_call: TRBV11-3; j_call: TRBJ2-7; cdr3_nt: TGTGCCAGCAGCTTAGGGACAGGCGACGAGCAGTACTTC; cdr3_aa: CASSLGTGDEQYF
clone_size: many; d_call: .; v_call: TRBV6-5; j_call: TRBJ1-3; cdr3_nt: TGTGCCAGCAGTTACTCGATGCCGGGGAGCTCTGGAAACACCATATATTTT; cdr3_aa: CASSYSMPGSSGNTIYF
clone_size: .; d_call: .; v_call: TRBV19; j_call: TRBJ1-5; cdr3_nt: TGTGCCAGTAATATAGGTTTTCAGCCCCAGCATTTT; cdr3_aa: CASNIGFQPQHF
clone_size: few; d_call: .; v_call: TRBV28; j_call: TRBJ2-3; cdr3_nt: TGTGCCAGCAGTACCGGGACGGATCCTACAGATACGCAGTATTTT; cdr3_aa: CASSTGTDPTDTQYF
clone_size: many; d_call: .; v_call: TRBV7-6; j_call: TRBJ1-4; cdr3_nt: TGTGCCAGCAGCTCCCAGGGGATCGCAACTAATGAAAAACTGTTTTTT; cdr3_aa: CASSSQGIATNEKLFF
clone_size: many; d_call: .; v_call: TRBV20-1; j_call: TRBJ2-5; cdr3_nt: TGCAGTGCTAGAGATTTAATTTCCGGGGGGCGAGTACGAGAGACCCAGTACTTC; cdr3_aa: CSARDLISGGRVRETQYF
clone_size: medium-sized; d_call: .; v_call: TRBV20-1; j_call: TRBJ2-5; cdr3_nt: TGCAGTGCTAGAGTTCAGCTCCAAGAGACCCAGTACTTC; cdr3_aa: CSARVQLQETQYF
clone_size: .; d_call: TRBD2; v_call: TRBV7-2; j_call: TRBJ2-7; cdr3_nt: TGTGCCAGCCAAATAGCGGGGGCCCCCGAGCAGTACTTC; cdr3_aa: CASQIAGAPEQYF
clone_size: few; d_call: .; v_call: TRBV2; j_call: TRBJ2-1; cdr3_nt: TGTGCCAGCCCCCTACTGGAGGGGAATGAGCAGTTCTTC; cdr3_aa: CASPLLEGNEQFF
clone_size: many; d_call: TRBD1; v_call: TRBV6-5; j_call: TRBJ2-7; cdr3_nt: TGTGCCAGCAGTTACCTCTCCAGGGGGCAGGTCTACGAGCAGTACTTC; cdr3_aa: CASSYLSRGQVYEQYF
clone_size: many; d_call: TRBD2; v_call: TRBV24-1; j_call: TRBJ2-1; cdr3_nt: TGTGCCACCCAATTAGCGGGGAGTCATTATGAGCAGTTCTTC; cdr3_aa: CATQLAGSHYEQFF
clone_size: few; d_call: .; v_call: TRBV7-3; j_call: TRBJ1-1; cdr3_nt: TGTGCCAGCAGCTTATTGGGAGGGCAGGCCGGGAACACTGAAGCTTTCTTT; cdr3_aa: CASSLLGGQAGNTEAFF
clone_size: .; d_call: .; v_call: TRBV24-1; j_call: TRBJ2-1; cdr3_nt: TGTGCCACCAGTGACCGGGCCTTAGGGGATGAGCAGTTCTTC; cdr3_aa: CATSDRALGDEQFF
clone_size: .; d_call: .; v_call: TRBV14; j_call: TRBJ1-2; cdr3_nt: TGTGCCAGCAGCCCATCGTGGCAGGGCCATGGCTACACCTTC; cdr3_aa: CASSPSWQGHGYTF
clone_size: .; d_call: TRBD1; v_call: TRBV24-1; j_call: TRBJ2-7; cdr3_nt: TGTGCCACCAGTGACCACGACAGGGTCAAAGGCTACGAGCAGTACTTC; cdr3_aa: CATSDHDRVKGYEQYF
clone_size: many; d_call: .; v_call: TRBV9; j_call: TRBJ2-1; cdr3_nt: TGTGCCAGCAGCGGACAGACCATGGTGTACAATGAGCAGTTCTTC; cdr3_aa: CASSGQTMVYNEQFF
clone_size: .; d_call: TRBD2; v_call: TRBV13; j_call: TRBJ2-3; cdr3_nt: TGTGCCAGCAGCTCCCCGACTAGCGGGAGGGGCACAGATACGCAGTATTTT; cdr3_aa: CASSSPTSGRGTDTQYF
clone_size: few; d_call: TRBD1; v_call: TRBV5-1; j_call: TRBJ2-5; cdr3_nt: TGCGCCAGCAGCTTGTTACAGGGGGGTGAGACCCAGTACTTC; cdr3_aa: CASSLLQGGETQYF
clone_size: few; d_call: .; v_call: TRBV18; j_call: TRBJ2-1; cdr3_nt: TGTGCCACCTCCCGGGATCTCGTCAATGAGCAGTTCTTC; cdr3_aa: CATSRDLVNEQFF
clone_size: .; d_call: .; v_call: TRBV24-1; j_call: TRBJ2-1; cdr3_nt: TGTGCCACCAGTGTTTCGACTAGGCCCGGGAATGAGCAGTTCTTC; cdr3_aa: CATSVSTRPGNEQFF
clone_size: many; d_call: .; v_call: TRBV7-2; j_call: TRBJ2-1; cdr3_nt: TGTGCCAGCACCCCGACTGGCCCCAATGAGCAGTTCTTC; cdr3_aa: CASTPTGPNEQFF
clone_size: many; d_call: .; v_call: TRBV27; j_call: TRBJ2-2; cdr3_nt: TGTGCCAGCAGTTTATCGATGGGGACCGGGGAGCTGTTTTTT; cdr3_aa: CASSLSMGTGELFF
clone_size: many; d_call: .; v_call: TRBV5-4; j_call: TRBJ2-4; cdr3_nt: TGTGCCAGCAGCTTGCCGGGGGCAGACATTCAGTACTTC; cdr3_aa: CASSLPGADIQYF
clone_size: many; d_call: .; v_call: TRBV7-2; j_call: TRBJ2-3; cdr3_nt: TGTGCCAGCAGGGAGGGGGGGCGGTACACAGATACGCAGTATTTT; cdr3_aa: CASREGGRYTDTQYF
clone_size: many; d_call: .; v_call: TRBV6-2/TRBV6-3; j_call: TRBJ2-6; cdr3_nt: TGTGCCAGCAGCATAGGCGCCAACGTCCTGACTTTC; cdr3_aa: CASSIGANVLTF
clone_size: .; d_call: .; v_call: TRBV28; j_call: TRBJ1-1; cdr3_nt: TGTGCCAGCAGGCCAATGAGGGAGAACACTGAAGCTTTCTTT; cdr3_aa: CASRPMRENTEAFF
clone_size: many; d_call: .; v_call: TRBV30; j_call: TRBJ1-6; cdr3_nt: TGTGCCTGGGGGGGGAAGTCACCCCTCCACTTT; cdr3_aa: CAWGGKSPLHF
clone_size: many; d_call: .; v_call: TRBV15; j_call: TRBJ2-2; cdr3_nt: TGTGCCACCAGCAGATACCGGGACCAGAACACCGGGGAGCTGTTTTTT; cdr3_aa: CATSRYRDQNTGELFF